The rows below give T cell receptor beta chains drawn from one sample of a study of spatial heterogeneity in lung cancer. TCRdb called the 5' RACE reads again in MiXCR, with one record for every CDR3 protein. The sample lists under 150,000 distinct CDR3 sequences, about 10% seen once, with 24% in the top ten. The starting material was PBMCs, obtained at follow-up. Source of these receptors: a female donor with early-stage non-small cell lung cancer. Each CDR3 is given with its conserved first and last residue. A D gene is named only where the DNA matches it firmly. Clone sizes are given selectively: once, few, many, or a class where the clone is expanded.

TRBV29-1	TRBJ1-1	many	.	CSVEQGRGVTEAFF	TGCAGCGTGGAGCAGGGAAGGGGGGTCACTGAAGCTTTCTTT
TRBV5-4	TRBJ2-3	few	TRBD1	CASSRDRSTDTQYF	TGTGCCAGCAGCCGGGACAGGAGCACAGATACGCAGTATTTT
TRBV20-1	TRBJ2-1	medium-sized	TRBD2	CSARIAGAKVYHEQFF	TGCAGTGCTAGGATAGCGGGAGCCAAGGTTTACCATGAGCAGTTCTTC
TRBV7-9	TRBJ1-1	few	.	CASRRQGSSTEAFF	TGTGCCAGCAGACGGCAGGGGAGTTCCACTGAAGCTTTCTTT
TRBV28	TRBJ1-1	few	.	CASSLSSEAFF	TGTGCCAGCAGTTTAAGCAGTGAAGCTTTCTTT
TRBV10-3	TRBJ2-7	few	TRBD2	CAIGASGTNEQYF	TGTGCCATCGGGGCTAGCGGGACCAACGAGCAGTACTTC
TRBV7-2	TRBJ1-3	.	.	CASSYPGLSSGNTIYF	TGTGCCAGCAGCTACCCGGGACTGAGCTCTGGAAACACCATATATTTT
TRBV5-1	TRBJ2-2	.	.	CASSRLAVAGELFF	TGCGCCAGCAGCCGGCTAGCCGTCGCCGGGGAGCTGTTTTTT
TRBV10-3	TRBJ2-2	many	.	CAITVGNTGELFF	TGTGCCATCACGGTCGGAAACACCGGGGAGCTGTTTTTT
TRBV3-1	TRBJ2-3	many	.	CASSQSGGMHTQYF	TGTGCCAGCAGCCAAAGTGGCGGGATGCATACGCAGTATTTT
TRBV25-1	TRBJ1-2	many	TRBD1	CASTLGQGEGGYTF	TGTGCCAGCACTCTGGGACAGGGGGAAGGTGGCTACACCTTC
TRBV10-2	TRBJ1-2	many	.	CASRQQGLRNYGYTF	TGCGCCAGCAGGCAGCAGGGGTTAAGGAACTATGGCTACACCTTC
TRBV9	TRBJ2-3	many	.	CASSVDLTDTQYF	TGTGCCAGCAGCGTAGATCTGACAGATACGCAGTATTTT
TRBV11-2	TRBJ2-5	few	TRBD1	CASRKQGAPVQETQYF	TGTGCCAGCAGGAAGCAGGGGGCCCCAGTGCAAGAGACCCAGTACTTC
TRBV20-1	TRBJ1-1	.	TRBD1	CSAGDRGPEAFF	TGCAGTGCAGGGGACAGGGGCCCTGAAGCTTTCTTT
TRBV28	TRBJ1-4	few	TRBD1	CASRTQQGSGEKLFF	TGTGCCAGCAGAACACAACAGGGGAGTGGTGAAAAACTGTTTTTT
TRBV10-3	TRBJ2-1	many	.	CAISEDVRFEQFF	TGTGCCATCAGTGAAGACGTACGTTTTGAGCAGTTCTTC
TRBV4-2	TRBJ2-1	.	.	CASSQEVRRVLIYSYNEQFF	TGTGCCAGCAGCCAAGAAGTACGACGGGTGCTGATCTACTCCTACAATGAGCAGTTCTTC
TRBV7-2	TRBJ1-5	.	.	CASSLSGSYSNQPQHF	TGTGCCAGCAGCTTATCAGGCAGCTATAGCAATCAGCCCCAGCATTTT
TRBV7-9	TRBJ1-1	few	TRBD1	CASSSDRGLAEAFF	TGTGCCAGCAGCTCGGACAGGGGTCTTGCTGAAGCTTTCTTT
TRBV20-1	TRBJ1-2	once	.	CSARDYRQLDYGYTF	TGCAGTGCTAGAGATTATCGACAGCTAGATTATGGCTACACCTTC
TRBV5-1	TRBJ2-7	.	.	CASSFDAAEQYF	TGCGCCAGCAGCTTCGACGCAGCCGAGCAGTACTTC
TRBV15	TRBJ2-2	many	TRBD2	CATKLAGAHTGELFF	TGTGCCACCAAACTAGCGGGAGCCCACACCGGGGAGCTGTTTTTT
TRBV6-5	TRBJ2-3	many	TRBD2	CASRLTSGMASDTQYF	TGTGCCAGCAGATTGACTAGCGGGATGGCTTCAGATACGCAGTATTTT
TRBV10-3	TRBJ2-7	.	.	CAISDVHEQYF	TGTGCCATCAGTGACGTTCACGAGCAGTACTTC
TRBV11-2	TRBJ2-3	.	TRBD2	CASSFRLAGGTDTQYF	TGTGCCAGCAGCTTCCGACTAGCGGGAGGCACAGATACGCAGTATTTT
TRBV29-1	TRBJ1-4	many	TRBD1	CSVTGTGGRLNEKLFF	TGCAGCGTTACCGGGACAGGGGGCCGCCTGAATGAAAAACTGTTTTTT
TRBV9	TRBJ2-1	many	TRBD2	CASSVRTSGRATYNEQFF	TGTGCCAGCAGCGTTCGGACTAGCGGGAGGGCCACCTACAATGAGCAGTTCTTC
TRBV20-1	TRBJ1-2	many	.	CSAPRAAYGYTF	TGCAGTGCACCCCGGGCCGCCTATGGCTACACCTTC
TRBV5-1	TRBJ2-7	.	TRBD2	CASSRSSGSSSYEQYF	TGCGCCAGCAGCCGTTCTAGCGGGTCAAGCTCCTACGAGCAGTACTTC
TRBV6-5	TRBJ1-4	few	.	CASSYGGSTNEKLFF	TGTGCCAGCAGTTACGGGGGGTCGACTAATGAAAAACTGTTTTTT
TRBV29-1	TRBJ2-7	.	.	CSVADSVSSYEQYF	TGCAGCGTTGCGGACAGCGTTAGCTCCTACGAGCAGTACTTC
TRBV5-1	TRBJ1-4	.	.	CASSLVGAANEKLFF	TGCGCCAGCAGCTTGGTGGGGGCGGCTAATGAAAAACTGTTTTTT
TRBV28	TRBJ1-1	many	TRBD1	CASSSRTGGAFF	TGTGCCAGCAGTTCACGGACAGGGGGAGCTTTCTTT
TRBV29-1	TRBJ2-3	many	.	CSVEIGRVVGDTQYF	TGCAGCGTTGAGATCGGCAGGGTTGTAGGTGATACGCAGTATTTT
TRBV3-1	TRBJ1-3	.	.	CASSHITGTGNTIYF	TGTGCCAGCAGCCACATCACAGGGACTGGAAACACCATATATTTT
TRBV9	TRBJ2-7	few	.	CASSVETDSEQYF	TGTGCCAGCAGCGTAGAAACAGACTCCGAGCAGTACTTC
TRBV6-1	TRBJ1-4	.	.	CASSGGNANEKLFF	TGTGCCAGCAGTGGAGGGAATGCTAATGAAAAACTGTTTTTT
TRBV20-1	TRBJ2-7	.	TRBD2	CSVSHLAGVDYEQYF	TGCAGTGTCTCACACCTAGCGGGAGTTGACTACGAGCAGTACTTC
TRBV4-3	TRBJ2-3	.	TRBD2	CASSQGAAGGSLPLSTDTQYF	TGCGCCAGCAGCCAAGGTGCAGCGGGAGGTTCTCTCCCGTTAAGCACAGATACGCAGTATTTT
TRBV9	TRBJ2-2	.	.	CASSVATTGELFF	TGTGCCAGCAGCGTAGCTACAACCGGGGAGCTGTTTTTT
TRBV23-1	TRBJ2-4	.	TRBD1	CASSSKKDRGAAKNIQYF	TGCGCCAGCAGTTCAAAGAAAGACAGGGGGGCAGCCAAAAACATTCAGTACTTC
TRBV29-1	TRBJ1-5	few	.	CSVLGHGPNQPQHF	TGCAGCGTGCTGGGACATGGGCCCAATCAGCCCCAGCATTTT
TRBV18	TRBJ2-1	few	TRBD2	CASSPPGGEANNEQFF	TGTGCCAGCTCACCACCGGGAGGGGAGGCCAACAATGAGCAGTTCTTC
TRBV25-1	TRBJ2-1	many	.	CASSEYRESRGNEQFF	TGTGCCAGCAGTGAATACCGGGAGTCCAGGGGCAATGAGCAGTTCTTC
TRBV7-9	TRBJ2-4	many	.	CASSLSGSVAKNIQYF	TGTGCCAGCAGCCTCTCCGGGAGTGTAGCCAAAAACATTCAGTACTTC
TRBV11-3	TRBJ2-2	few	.	CASSLSGPKTGELFF	TGTGCCAGCAGCTTATCCGGGCCGAAGACCGGGGAGCTGTTTTTT
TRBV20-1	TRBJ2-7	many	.	CSARDRDGVLAYEQYF	TGCAGTGCTAGAGATCGAGACGGAGTTTTAGCCTACGAGCAGTACTTC
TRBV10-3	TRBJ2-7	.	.	CAISGTGEQYF	TGTGCCATCAGTGGGACGGGCGAGCAGTACTTC
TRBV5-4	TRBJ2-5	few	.	CASSRNRAGETQYF	TGTGCCAGCAGCAGAAACAGGGCTGGAGAGACCCAGTACTTC